What follows are 22 T cell receptor beta chains derived from one specimen sequenced in a study of tumor T cells in aggressive B-cell lymphoma. Clones were read by immunoSEQ multiplex PCR, and TCRdb kept only the in-frame ones, dropping some. The table records about 2,900 clones, about 87% of them present only once. Sequenced material: tumor tissue. The receptors come from an adult with diffuse large B cell lymphoma.

This chain connects TRBV18 to TRBJ1-5; D unclear. The CDR3 totals 16 residues. CDR1 is KGHSH and CDR2 is LQKENI in the germline V gene. Trimming left V 6 bases short and J 3 bases short, with 18 bases between. The CDR3 DNA reads TGTGCCAGCTCCCTCGGTGTCGGTGAAAACAATCAGCCCCAGCATTTT. Its translation is CASSLGVGENNQPQHF.

The V call is TRBV9, the J call TRBJ1-2; unclear D gene. Trimming removed 4 bases from V and 6 bases from J, with 13 bases in between. Germline V gene sequence: CDR1 SGDLS, CDR2 YYNGEE. The CDR3 spans 13 residues. The DNA of the CDR3 is TGTGCCAGCAGCCCAACAGATGCCGATGGCTACACCTTC. As protein: CASSPTDADGYTF.

This rearrangement joins TRBV11-3 to TRBJ2-1, with 14 bases that match TRBD2. CDR1 is SGHNT and CDR2 is YENEEA in the germline V gene. CDR3 length equals 15 residues. Trimming removed 5 bases from V and 9 bases from J; junction bases left unmatched: 6. CDR3 loop: CASSQMGLAGAEQFF. CDR3 bases: TGTGCCAGCAGCCAAATGGGACTAGCGGGAGCTGAGCAGTTCTTC.

The gene calls are TRBV6-1 and TRBJ2-2, with 7 positions matching TRBD2. This CDR3 comprises 16 residues. The ends lost 2 bases at V and 6 bases at J; junction bases unmatched: 9. Germline CDR1 reads MNHNS; CDR2 reads SASEGT. For the CDR3, the DNA is TGTGCCAGCAGTGAAAGGTGGGAGGGGTTCGCCGGGGAGCTGTTTTTT. This encodes CASSERWEGFAGELFF.

V usage is TRBV27 and J usage is TRBJ1-2; D gene uncertain. The CDR3 totals 13 residues. Trimming took off 3 bases at V and 6 bases at J, with 11 bases between the two ends. The V gene's germline CDR1 is MNHEY and CDR2 SMNVEV (reference sequence). CDR3 amino acids: CASSFRWANGYTF. As DNA, the CDR3 is TGTGCCAGCAGTTTTCGCTGGGCCAATGGCTACACCTTC.

The chain employs TRBV29-1 and TRBJ1-2; a possible D gene is TRBD1 (5 bases). CDR3 length: 12 amino acids. Trimming took off 7 bases at V and 6 bases at J, with 15 bases between the two ends. The germline gives CDR1 SQVTM, CDR2 ANQGSEA. The CDR3 region is CSALSGGDGYTF. CDR3 sequence (DNA): TGCAGCGCCCTGAGCGGGGGTGATGGCTACACCTTC.

V is TRBV27 and J is TRBJ1-4; D is possibly TRBD1 (5 bases). The germline V gene has CDR1 MNHEY and CDR2 SMNVEV (reference sequence). CDR3 size: 15 residues. V gave up 3 bases and J gave up 0 bases, with 8 bases separating them. CDR3 in amino acids: CASSFGGATNEKLFF. CDR3 sequence (DNA): TGTGCCAGCAGTTTTGGGGGGGCAACTAATGAAAAACTGTTTTTT.

The chain links TRBV27 to TRBJ1-1; perhaps TRBD1 as D (5 bases). Trimming removed 3 bases from V and 4 bases from J, with 12 bases in between. The CDR3 length is 14 residues. Germline CDR1 reads MNHEY; CDR2 reads SMNVEV (reference sequence). The DNA of the CDR3 is TGTGCCAGCAGTTTCGGTCAGGGTGGCACTGAAGCTTTCTTT. This encodes CASSFGQGGTEAFF.

The rearrangement links TRBV30 to TRBJ1-5; possibly TRBD1 for D (5 bases). The CDR3 runs 16 residues. Germline-derived CDR1 and CDR2 are GTSNPN and SVGIG (reference sequence). V shed 2 bases and J shed 4 bases, with 18 bases lying between them. CDR3 DNA sequence: TGTGCCTGGAGTTCCCGCAGGGCGAATAGTAATCAGCCCCAGCATTTT. It encodes CAWSSRRANSNQPQHF.

The rearrangement joins TRBV19 to TRBJ2-3, with D unclear. This CDR3 is built from 12 residues. The V and J ends lost 3 bases and 4 bases respectively, with 5 bases between them. Germline V gene lookup returns CDR1 LNHDA and CDR2 SQIVND (reference sequence). CDR3 in amino acids: CASSISADTQYF. The CDR3 DNA is TGTGCCAGTAGTATTTCGGCAGATACGCAGTATTTT.

This chain connects TRBV30 to TRBJ1-2; TRBD1 agrees at 11 bases. Trimming cost V 0 bases and J 5 bases; bases outside gene matches: 5. The V gene's germline CDR1 is GTSNPN and CDR2 SVGIG (reference sequence). The CDR3 runs 15 residues. The CDR3 DNA is TGTGCCTGGAGTGTCAGTGGACAGGGGGCTTATGGCTACACCTTC. Encoded protein: CAWSVSGQGAYGYTF. The variable domain in full, with the rest retrieved from reference TRBV30 and TRBJ1-2, is SQTIHQWPATLVQPVGSPLSLECTVEGTSNPNLYWYRQAAGRGLQLLFYSVGIGQISSEVPQNLSASRPQDRQFILSSKKLLLSDSGFYLCAWSVSGQGAYGYTFGSGTRLTVV.

This chain joins TRBV7-3 and TRBJ2-1; D call uncertain. CDR3 length: 12 residues. Germline V gene data show CDR1 as SGHTA and CDR2 as FQGTGA. Between the trimmed V and J ends, which lost 5 bases and 9 bases, there was a span of 11 bases. The CDR3 region is CASSQKPTEQFF. CDR3 DNA sequence: TGTGCCAGCAGCCAAAAGCCTACTGAGCAGTTCTTC.

This rearrangement joins TRBV5-4 to TRBJ2-2; tentatively, D is TRBD2 (5 bases). This CDR3 comprises 14 residues. V gave up 1 base and J gave up 5 bases, with 9 bases separating them. Germline V lookup: CDR1 SGHNT, CDR2 YYREEE (reference sequence). The DNA for the CDR3 is TGTGCCAGCAGCTTGAACGAGGGTACCGGGGAGCTGTTTTTT. Translating gives CASSLNEGTGELFF.

This clone was found a few times. This chain joins TRBV19 and TRBJ1-2; TRBD1 matches at 7 bases. V lost 4 bases to trimming and J lost 2 bases; unmatched junction nucleotides: 7. The CDR3 totals 15 residues. Germline assignment: CDR1 LNHDA and CDR2 SQIVND (reference sequence). CDR3 nucleotide sequence: TGTGCCAGTAGTAGGGACAGTTTGGGCAACTATGGCTACACCTTC. It yields the protein CASSRDSLGNYGYTF. Using reference TRBV19 and TRBJ1-2 for the parts outside the CDR3, the full variable domain is DGGITQSPKYLFRKEGQNVTLSCEQNLNHDAMYWYRQDPGQGLRLIYYSQIVNDFQKGDIAEGYSVSREKKESFPLTVTSAQKNPTAFYLCASSRDSLGNYGYTFGSGTRLTVV.

The rearrangement uses TRBV25-1 and TRBJ1-2; 12 bases are shared with TRBD1. CDR3 length equals 14 residues. Trimming cost V 8 bases and J 6 bases; bases outside gene matches: 7. CDR1 MGHDK and CDR2 SYGVNS come from the germline V gene. CDR3 sequence reads: CASRQGTGGNGYTF. CDR3 nucleotides: TGTGCCAGCCGCCAGGGGACAGGGGGCAATGGCTACACCTTC.

Here the CDR3 DNA reads TGTGCCAGCAGTGGGACTAGCGGGAGGGCCGGGACCTACGAGCAGTACTTC. Amino acid sequence: CASSGTSGRAGTYEQYF. The rearrangement uses TRBV6-1 and TRBJ2-7; 15 bases map to TRBD2. The germline V gene encodes CDR1 MNHNS and CDR2 SASEGT. The CDR3 runs 17 residues. J lost 2 bases, V lost 4 bases, and 6 bases had no gene match.

The chain recombines TRBV28 with TRBJ1-1; D perhaps matches TRBD1 (6 bases). CDR1 and CDR2 from the germline V gene are MDHEN and SYDVKM. The CDR3 contains 16 residues. The V gene lost 5 bases and the J gene lost 0 bases, with 16 bases spanning the gap. DNA of the CDR3: TGTGCCAGCAGTCAGAGGCAGGGGAACATGAACACTGAAGCTTTCTTT. Its translation is CASSQRQGNMNTEAFF.

The rearrangement uses TRBV5-1 and TRBJ2-1; 14 nucleotides agree with TRBD2. Germline V gene sequence: CDR1 SGHRS, CDR2 YFSETQ. J lost 9 bases, V lost 4 bases, and 9 bases had no gene match. The CDR3 is 16 residues long. In DNA, the CDR3 is TGCGCCAGCAGCCCGGGACTAGCGGGAGTCAGAAGTGAGCAGTTCTTC. Translation: CASSPGLAGVRSEQFF.

The CDR3 here is CASSEGGSYEQYF. DNA of the CDR3: TGCGCCAGCAGCGAGGGAGGGTCGTACGAGCAGTACTTC. The chain carries TRBV4-3 and TRBJ2-7; TRBD2 agrees at 7 bases. Germline V lookup: CDR1 LGHNA, CDR2 YSLEER. Trimming at V came to 5 bases and at J to 4 bases, leaving 5 bases not matched to a gene. The CDR3 length is 13 residues.

J is TRBJ2-7 and V is TRBV10-3; possible D gene TRBD2, 6 bases. V dropped 8 bases and J dropped 2 bases, with 19 bases sitting between them. Germline CDR1 and CDR2: ENHRY and SYGVKD. CDR3 length: 15 amino acids. This chain's CDR3 is CAIQVDIGGAYEQYF. The CDR3 DNA follows: TGTGCCATCCAGGTCGATATCGGGGGTGCCTACGAGCAGTACTTC.

To note about this clone: Different DNA sequences within this sample yield the same CDR3. The chain links TRBV30 to TRBJ1-1, with D unresolved. CDR3 size: 13 residues. V lost 4 bases and J 7 bases, leaving 16 bases between the germline ends. Germline V gene sequence: CDR1 GTSNPN, CDR2 SVGIG (reference sequence). This chain's CDR3 is CAWNYRRTYEAFF. Written as DNA, the CDR3 is TGTGCCTGGAACTATCGGAGGACCTATGAAGCTTTCTTT.

The chain joins TRBV27 to TRBJ1-1, with D tentatively TRBD1 (6 bases). The germline gives CDR1 MNHEY, CDR2 SMNVEV (reference sequence). This CDR3 contains 18 residues. Trimming took 0 bases from V and 4 from J, leaving 21 bases between them. CDR3 sequence: CASSLSGRGTRGVTEAFF. The CDR3 DNA follows: TGTGCCAGCAGTTTATCAGGGAGGGGGACAAGGGGCGTCACTGAAGCTTTCTTT.